The text below deals with one T cell receptor beta chain. These data are taken from a study of blood T cell repertoires in COVID-19. Study at large: The samples span acute and convalescent COVID-19 from the United States, Italy and Spain.

As originally analysed: Reference gene primer amplification yielded estimated nucleated cell counts. Profiling relied on immunoSEQ multiplex PCR, and the TCRdb table lists in-frame clones only, not all of them. V and J calls and clone size are given by that table; D and trimming were obtained from the DNA. The profile shows fewer than 130,000 clones, 75% to 90% of them singletons. Specimen: peripheral blood. The clonotype was recovered from a woman older than 75 with acute or convalescent COVID-19.

Here the CDR3 DNA reads TGTGCCAGCAGAGGACAGGGGGACTACAATGAGCAGTTCTTC. Translation: CASRGQGDYNEQFF. The chain employs TRBV13 and TRBJ2-1; 10 bases line up with TRBD1. The V gene end was trimmed by 6 bases and the J gene end by 3 bases; junction bases not matched to a gene: 2. Germline CDR1 reads PRHDT; CDR2 reads FYEKMQ (reference sequence). This CDR3 comprises 14 residues.